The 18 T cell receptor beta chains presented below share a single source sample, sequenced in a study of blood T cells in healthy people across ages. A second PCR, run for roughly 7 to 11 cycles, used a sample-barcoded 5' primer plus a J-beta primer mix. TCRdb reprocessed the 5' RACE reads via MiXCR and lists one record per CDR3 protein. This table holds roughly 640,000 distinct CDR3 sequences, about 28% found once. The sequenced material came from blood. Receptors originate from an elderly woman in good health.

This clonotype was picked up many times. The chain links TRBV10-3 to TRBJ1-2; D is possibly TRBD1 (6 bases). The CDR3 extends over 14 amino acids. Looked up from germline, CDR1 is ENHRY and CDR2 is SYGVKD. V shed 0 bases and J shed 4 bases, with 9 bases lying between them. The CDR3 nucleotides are TGTGCCATCAGTGAGTCAGGGACAAGCTATGGCTACACCTTC. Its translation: CAISESGTSYGYTF.

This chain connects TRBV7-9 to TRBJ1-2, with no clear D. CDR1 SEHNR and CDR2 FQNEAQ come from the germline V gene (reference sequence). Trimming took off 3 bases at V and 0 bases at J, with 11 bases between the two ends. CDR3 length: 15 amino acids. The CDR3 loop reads CASSFGHPANYGYTF. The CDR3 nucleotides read TGTGCCAGCAGCTTTGGCCACCCAGCTAACTATGGCTACACCTTC.

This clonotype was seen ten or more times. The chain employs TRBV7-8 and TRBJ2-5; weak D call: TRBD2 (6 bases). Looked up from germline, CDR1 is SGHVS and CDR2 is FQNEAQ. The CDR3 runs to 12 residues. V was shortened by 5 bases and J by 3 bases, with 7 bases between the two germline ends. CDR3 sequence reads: CASSTGEETQYF. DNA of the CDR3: TGTGCCAGCAGCACGGGGGAAGAGACCCAGTACTTC.

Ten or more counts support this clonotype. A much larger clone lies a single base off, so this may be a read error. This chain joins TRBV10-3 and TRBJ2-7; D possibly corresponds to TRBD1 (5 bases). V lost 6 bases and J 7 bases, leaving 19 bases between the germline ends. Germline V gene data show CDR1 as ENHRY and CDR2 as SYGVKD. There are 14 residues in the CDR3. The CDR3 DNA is TGTGCCATCAGGGTCGGCAGGGATCAAAAAGAGCAGTACTTC. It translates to CAIRVGRDQKEQYF.

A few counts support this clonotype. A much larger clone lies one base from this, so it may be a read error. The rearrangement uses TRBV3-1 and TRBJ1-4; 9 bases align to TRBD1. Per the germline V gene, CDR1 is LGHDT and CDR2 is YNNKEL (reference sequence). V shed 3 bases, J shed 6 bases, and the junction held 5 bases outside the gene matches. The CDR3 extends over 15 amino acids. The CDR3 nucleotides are TGTGCCAGCAGCCAGAGGACAGGGGCAGATGAAAAACTGTTTTTT. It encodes CASSQRTGADEKLFF.

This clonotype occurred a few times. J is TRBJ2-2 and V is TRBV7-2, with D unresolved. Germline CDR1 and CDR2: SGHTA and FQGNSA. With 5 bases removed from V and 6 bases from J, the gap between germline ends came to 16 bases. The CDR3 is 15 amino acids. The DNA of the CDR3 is TGTGCCAGCAGCCCTGTCCGAGGTTGGTCCGGGGAGCTGTTTTTT. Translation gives CASSPVRGWSGELFF.

Here the CDR3 reads CSVDRGQGDQPQHF. CDR3 DNA: TGCAGCGTTGATAGGGGACAGGGTGATCAGCCCCAGCATTTT. V and J are TRBV29-1 and TRBJ1-5; the match to TRBD1 covers 9 bases. Per germline, CDR1 SQVTM and CDR2 ANQGSEA. V lost 3 bases and J lost 5; bases outside the gene matches: 5. The CDR3 is 14 amino acids.

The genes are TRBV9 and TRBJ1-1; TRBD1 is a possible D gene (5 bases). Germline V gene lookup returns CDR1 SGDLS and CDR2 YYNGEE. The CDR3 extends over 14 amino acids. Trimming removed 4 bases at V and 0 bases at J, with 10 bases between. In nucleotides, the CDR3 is TGTGCCAGCAGCCCCCAGACAGTGAACACTGAAGCTTTCTTT. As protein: CASSPQTVNTEAFF.

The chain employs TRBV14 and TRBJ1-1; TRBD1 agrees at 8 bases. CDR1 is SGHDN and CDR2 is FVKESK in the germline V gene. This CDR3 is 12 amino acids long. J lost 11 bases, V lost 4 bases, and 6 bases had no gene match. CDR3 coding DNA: TGTGCCAGCAGCCGCTGGACAGGGTTGGCTTTCTTT. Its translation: CASSRWTGLAFF.

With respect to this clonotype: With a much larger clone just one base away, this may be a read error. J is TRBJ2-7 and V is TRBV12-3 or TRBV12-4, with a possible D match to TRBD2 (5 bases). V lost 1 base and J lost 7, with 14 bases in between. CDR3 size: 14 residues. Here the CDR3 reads CASSLEQRYNEQYF. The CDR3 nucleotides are TGTGCCAGCAGTTTAGAACAGCGGTACAATGAGCAGTACTTC.

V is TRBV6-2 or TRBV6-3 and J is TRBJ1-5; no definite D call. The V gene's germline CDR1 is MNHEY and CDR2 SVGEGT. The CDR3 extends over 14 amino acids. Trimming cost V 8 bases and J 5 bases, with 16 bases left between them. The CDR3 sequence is CASGRASRDQPQHF. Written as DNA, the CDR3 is TGTGCCAGCGGGCGAGCTTCCAGAGATCAGCCCCAGCATTTT.

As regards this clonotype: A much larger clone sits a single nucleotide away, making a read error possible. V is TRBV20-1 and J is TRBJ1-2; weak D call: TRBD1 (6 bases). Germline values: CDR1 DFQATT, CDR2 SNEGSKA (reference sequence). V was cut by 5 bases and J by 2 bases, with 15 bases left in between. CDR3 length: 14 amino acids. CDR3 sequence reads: CSAWGPIGNYGYTF. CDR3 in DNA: TGCAGTGCTTGGGGGCCCATAGGGAACTATGGCTACACCTTC.

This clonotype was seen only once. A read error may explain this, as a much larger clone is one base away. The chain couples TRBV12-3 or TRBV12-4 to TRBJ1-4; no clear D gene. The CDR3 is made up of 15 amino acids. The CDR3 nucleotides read TGTACCAGCAGTTTAGTGATATCAACTAATGAAAAACTGTTTTTT. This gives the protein CTSSLVISTNEKLFF.

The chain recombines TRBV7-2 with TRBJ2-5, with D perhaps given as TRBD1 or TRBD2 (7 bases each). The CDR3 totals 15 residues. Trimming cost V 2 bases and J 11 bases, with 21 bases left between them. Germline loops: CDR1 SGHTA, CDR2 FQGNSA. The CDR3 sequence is CASSLSPGRGQEQYF. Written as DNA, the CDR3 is TGTGCCAGCAGCTTATCCCCGGGGAGGGGGCAAGAGCAGTACTTC. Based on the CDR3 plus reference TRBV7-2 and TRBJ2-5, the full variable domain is GAGVSQSPSNKVTEKGKDVELRCDPISGHTALYWYRQSLGQGLEFLIYFQGNSAPDKSGLPSDRFSAERTGGSVSTLTIQRTQQEDSAVYLCASSLSPGRGQEQYFGPGTRLLVL.

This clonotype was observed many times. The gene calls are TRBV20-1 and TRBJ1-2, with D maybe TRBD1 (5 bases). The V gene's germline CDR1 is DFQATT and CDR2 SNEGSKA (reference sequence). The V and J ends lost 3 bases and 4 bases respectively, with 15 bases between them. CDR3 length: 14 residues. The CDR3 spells CSAREEGLIYGYTF. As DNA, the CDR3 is TGCAGTGCTAGGGAGGAGGGGTTGATCTATGGCTACACCTTC.

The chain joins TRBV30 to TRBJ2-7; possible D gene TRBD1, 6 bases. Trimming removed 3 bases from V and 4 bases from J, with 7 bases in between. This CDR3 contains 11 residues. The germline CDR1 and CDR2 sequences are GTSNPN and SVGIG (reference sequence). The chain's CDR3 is CAWSDRYEQYV. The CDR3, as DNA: TGTGCCTGGAGCGACAGGTACGAGCAGTACGTC.

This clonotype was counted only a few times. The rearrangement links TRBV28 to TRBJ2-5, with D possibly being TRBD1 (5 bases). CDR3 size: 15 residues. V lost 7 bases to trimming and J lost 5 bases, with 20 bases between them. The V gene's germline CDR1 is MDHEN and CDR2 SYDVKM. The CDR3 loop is CASINQGRGSETQYF. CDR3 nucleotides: TGTGCCAGCATTAACCAGGGAAGGGGAAGCGAGACCCAGTACTTC.

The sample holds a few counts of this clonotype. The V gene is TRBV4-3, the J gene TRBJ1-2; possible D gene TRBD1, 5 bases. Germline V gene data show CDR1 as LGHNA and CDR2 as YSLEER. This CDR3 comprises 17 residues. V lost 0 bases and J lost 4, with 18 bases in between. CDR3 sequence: CASSQDPLRGDPYGYTF. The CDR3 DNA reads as TGCGCCAGCAGCCAAGATCCTCTGAGGGGCGATCCCTATGGCTACACCTTC.